The source of this T cell receptor (beta chain) is a study of chemoradiotherapy in HPV16-positive cancers. Study-wide points: Candidate HPV-specific clones and E7-related TCR motifs grew in tumor during treatment. Functional assays defining HPV-specific T cells used only a couple of HPV16-positive patients.

The method was immunoSEQ multiplex PCR; TCRdb's version includes in-frame clones alone and lacks a portion of them. This table holds 2,500 to 3,500 clones, approximately 82% found once. Per germline, CDR1 SQVTM and CDR2 ANQGSEA. The V gene lost 7 bases and the J gene lost 2 bases, with 8 bases spanning the gap. This CDR3 comprises 11 residues. Repertoires were sampled repeatedly during chemoradiotherapy. In the case of this clone: What it binds is unknown.

The V call is TRBV29-1, the J call TRBJ1-2; D call uncertain. The material sequenced was tumor tissue, taken from a patient who underwent chemoradiotherapy. The sequence was collected from a human donor with HPV-associated anogenital cancer. The CDR3 loop reads CSGTVNYGYTF. The CDR3 DNA is TGCAGCGGGACGGTCAACTATGGCTACACCTTC.